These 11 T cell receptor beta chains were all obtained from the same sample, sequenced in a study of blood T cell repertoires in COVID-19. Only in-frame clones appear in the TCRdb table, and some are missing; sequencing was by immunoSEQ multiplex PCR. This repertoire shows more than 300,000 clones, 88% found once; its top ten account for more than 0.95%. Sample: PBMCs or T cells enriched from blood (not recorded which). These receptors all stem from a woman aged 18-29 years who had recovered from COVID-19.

For the CDR3, the DNA is TGTGCCAGCAGAAATAGGGGCGCCTACGAGCAGTACTTC. It translates to CASRNRGAYEQYF. The chain uses TRBV27 and TRBJ2-7; a weak D match, TRBD1 (5 bases). The V and J ends lost 6 bases and 2 bases respectively, with 11 bases between them. The germline gives CDR1 MNHEY, CDR2 SMNVEV (reference sequence). The CDR3 has 13 residues.

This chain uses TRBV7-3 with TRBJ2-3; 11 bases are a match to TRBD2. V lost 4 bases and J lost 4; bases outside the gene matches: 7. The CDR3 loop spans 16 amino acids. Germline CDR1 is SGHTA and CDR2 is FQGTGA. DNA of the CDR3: TGTGCCAGCAGCTCCCTAGCGGGGGGTAGCCCAGATACGCAGTATTTT. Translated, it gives CASSSLAGGSPDTQYF.

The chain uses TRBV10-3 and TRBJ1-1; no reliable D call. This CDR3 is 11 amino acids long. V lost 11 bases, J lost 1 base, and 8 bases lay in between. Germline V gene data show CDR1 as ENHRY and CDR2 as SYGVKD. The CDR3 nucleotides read TGTGCCGCCAGAAAGAACACTGAAGCTTTCTTT. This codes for CAARKNTEAFF.

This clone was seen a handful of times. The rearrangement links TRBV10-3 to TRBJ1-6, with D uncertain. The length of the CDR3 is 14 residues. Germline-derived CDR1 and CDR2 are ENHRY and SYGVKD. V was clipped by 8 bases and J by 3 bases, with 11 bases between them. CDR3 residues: CAIQAESYNSPLHF. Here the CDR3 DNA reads TGTGCCATCCAGGCTGAGAGCTATAATTCACCCCTCCACTTT.

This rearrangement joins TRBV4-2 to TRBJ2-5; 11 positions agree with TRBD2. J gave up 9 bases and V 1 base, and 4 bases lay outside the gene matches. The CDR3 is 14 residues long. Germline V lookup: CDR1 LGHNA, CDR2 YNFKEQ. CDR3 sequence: CASSQVAGGRSQYF. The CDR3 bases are TGTGCCAGCAGCCAAGTAGCGGGGGGGCGTTCCCAGTACTTC.

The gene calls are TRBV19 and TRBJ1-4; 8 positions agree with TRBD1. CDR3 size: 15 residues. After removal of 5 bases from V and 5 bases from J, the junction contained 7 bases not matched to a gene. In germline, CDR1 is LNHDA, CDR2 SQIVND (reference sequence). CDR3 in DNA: TGTGCCAGTAGTGATCAGGGGGCGGTGAATGAAAAACTGTTTTTT. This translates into CASSDQGAVNEKLFF.

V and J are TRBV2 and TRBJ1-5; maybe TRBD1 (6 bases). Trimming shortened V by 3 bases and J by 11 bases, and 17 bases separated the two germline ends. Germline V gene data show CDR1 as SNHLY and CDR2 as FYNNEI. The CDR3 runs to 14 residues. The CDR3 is CASSDARGGLAQHF. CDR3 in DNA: TGTGCCAGCAGTGACGCCAGGGGCGGTTTGGCCCAGCATTTT.

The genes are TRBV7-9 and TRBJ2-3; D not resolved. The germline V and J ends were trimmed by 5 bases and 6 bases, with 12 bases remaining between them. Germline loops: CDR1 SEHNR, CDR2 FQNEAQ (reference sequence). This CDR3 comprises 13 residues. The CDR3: CASSLSSPDTQYF. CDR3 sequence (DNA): TGTGCCAGCAGCCTAAGTTCCCCTGATACGCAGTATTTT.

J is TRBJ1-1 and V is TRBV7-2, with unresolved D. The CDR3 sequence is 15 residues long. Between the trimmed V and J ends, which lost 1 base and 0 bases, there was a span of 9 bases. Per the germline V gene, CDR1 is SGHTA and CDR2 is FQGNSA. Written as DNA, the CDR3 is TGTGCCAGCAGCTTAGGGTTTACTATGAACACTGAAGCTTTCTTT. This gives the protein CASSLGFTMNTEAFF.

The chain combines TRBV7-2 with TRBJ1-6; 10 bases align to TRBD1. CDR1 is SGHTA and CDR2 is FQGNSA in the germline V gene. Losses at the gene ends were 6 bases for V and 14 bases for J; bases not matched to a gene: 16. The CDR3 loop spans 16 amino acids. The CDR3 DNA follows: TGTGCCAGCAGTCTAGGGGTTGGGGACAGGGGATCGTCCCTCCACTTT. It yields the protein CASSLGVGDRGSSLHF. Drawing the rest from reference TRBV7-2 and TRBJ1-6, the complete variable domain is GAGVSQSPSNKVTEKGKDVELRCDPISGHTALYWYRQSLGQGLEFLIYFQGNSAPDKSGLPSDRFSAERTGGSVSTLTIQRTQQEDSAVYLCASSLGVGDRGSSLHFGNGTRLTVT.

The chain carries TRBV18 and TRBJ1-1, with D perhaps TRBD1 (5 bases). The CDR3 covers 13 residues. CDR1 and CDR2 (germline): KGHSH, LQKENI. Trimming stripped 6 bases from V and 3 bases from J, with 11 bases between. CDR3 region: CASSQDIYTEAFF. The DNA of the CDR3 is TGTGCCAGCTCGCAGGACATCTACACTGAAGCTTTCTTT.